Below, 13 T cell receptor beta chains from the same sample are listed, as sequenced in a study of tissue T cells after allogeneic stem cell transplantation. The time point denotes: mouse harvest day 14 after allogeneic transplant. Tail vein injection delivered 10^7 T-cell-depleted bone marrow cells and 10^6 splenic CD5+ T cells. The method was immunoSEQ multiplex PCR; TCRdb's version includes in-frame clones alone and lacks a portion of them. The data contain 1,600 or so clones, less than 55% of them singletons. The material sequenced was spleen. The receptors derive from a female BALB/c mouse given C57BL/6 T cells with graft-versus-host disease after an allogeneic hematopoietic cell transplant.

This clone is labeled large. Here the gene names and germline are mouse. Read coverage stops 1 residue before the CDR3 terminus; the germline J gene supplies the remainder. The chain has TRBV14 and TRBJ2-7; D not resolved. Deletions cut 1 base from V and 4 bases from J, with 6 bases between. The CDR3 is 12 residues long. The germline CDR1 and CDR2 sequences are SGHDT and FRDEAV. Partial CDR3 DNA: TGTGCCAGCAGTTTCCCCAAATATGAACAGTAC. As protein: CASSFPKYEQY. The whole CDR3 sequence is CASSFPKYEQYF.

Turning to this clone: With only one base between it and a far larger clone, this is likely a read error. The genes are named according to mouse. The read comes to an end 1 residue before the CDR3 does, leaving the germline J gene to fill in the end. V gene TRBV16 combines with J gene TRBJ1-5; D call uncertain. The CDR3 spans 13 residues. Between the trimmed V and J ends, which lost 4 bases and 3 bases, there was a span of 7 bases. Germline CDR1 and CDR2: SGHSA and FRNQAP. CDR3 DNA, as far as it was read: TGTGCAAGCAGCTCAACAGTCAACCAGGCTCCGCTT. Residues: CASSSTVNQAPL. Given in full, the CDR3 is CASSSTVNQAPLF.

Turning to this clone: Mouse gene names apply. The read terminates 1 residue before the CDR3 end, so the remaining end is supplied by the germline J gene. The rearrangement joins TRBV14 to TRBJ2-2, with 13 bases aligning to TRBD2. From germline, CDR1 is SGHDT and CDR2 FRDEAV. J gave up 2 bases and V 5 bases, and 6 bases lay outside the gene matches. This CDR3 is 17 amino acids long. CDR3 loop: CASRPGTGGGNTGQLYF. The covered CDR3 bases are TGTGCCAGCAGGCCCGGGACTGGGGGGGGGAACACCGGGCAGCTCTAC.

Concerning this clone itself: Germline and genes here are mouse. The DNA ends 1 residue before the CDR3 does, and the rest of the CDR3 is filled in from the germline J gene. This rearrangement joins TRBV3 to TRBJ2-1, with TRBD2 identical over 10 bases. The CDR3 covers 17 residues. Germline V gene lookup returns CDR1 SNHLY and CDR2 FYNGKV (reference sequence). V dropped 0 bases and J dropped 2; count of bases not matched to a gene: 4. CDR3 protein: CASSLAWGGADYAEQFF. CDR3 DNA (partial): TGTGCCAGCAGCTTAGCCTGGGGGGGCGCTGACTATGCTGAGCAGTTC. The complete variable domain, with remaining parts taken from reference TRBV3 and TRBJ2-1, reads GPKVLQIPSHQIIDMGQMVTLNCDPVSNHLYFYWYKQILGQQMEFLVNFYNGKVMEKSKLFKDQFSVERPDGSYFTLKIQPTALEDSAVYFCASSLAWGGADYAEQFFGPGTRLTVL.

By its share, this clone is large. Gene names and germline refer to mouse. The read terminates 1 residue before the CDR3 end, so the remaining end is supplied by the germline J gene. The chain employs TRBV16 and TRBJ2-7; D is tentatively TRBD1 or TRBD2 (5 bases each). The CDR3 runs to 12 residues. The ends were cut back, 4 bases at V and 7 bases at J, with 11 bases in the middle. The germline V gene encodes CDR1 SGHSA and CDR2 FRNQAP. The CDR3 region is CASSSGTGEQYF. The covered CDR3 bases are TGTGCAAGCAGCTCCGGGACGGGGGAACAGTAC.

Details on this clone: Gene names follow the mouse nomenclature. The CDR3 end lies 1 residue beyond the end of the read and is filled in from the germline J gene. The rearrangement joins TRBV4 to TRBJ1-3; D is unresolved. V was cut by 4 bases and J by 0 bases, with 7 bases left in between. The germline CDR1 and CDR2 sequences are LGHDT and YNNKQL (reference sequence). The CDR3 has 14 amino acids. CDR3 DNA, as far as it was read: TGTGCCAGCAGCTTCAAACTTTCTGGAAATACGCTCTAT. Amino acids: CASSFKLSGNTLY. The full CDR3 protein reads CASSFKLSGNTLYF.

A note on this clone: Genes and germline are mouse. The CDR3 DNA, read in part, is TGTGCCAGCAGTCTGTCGCCAACTTCTGGAAATACGCTCTAT. It codes for CASSLSPTSGNTLY. The whole CDR3 sequence is CASSLSPTSGNTLYF. This chain connects TRBV24 to TRBJ1-3; D is unresolved. The read terminates 1 residue ahead of where the CDR3 ends, so the germline J gene completes it. Germline V gene lookup returns CDR1 KGHTA and CDR2 FRNEEI. The V gene lost 1 base and the J gene lost 0 bases, with 7 bases spanning the gap. The CDR3 is made up of 15 amino acids.

Regarding this clone: Mouse names are used for the genes. Coverage ceases 1 residue before the CDR3 finishes, and the germline J gene fills in the end. The rearrangement uses TRBV31 and TRBJ1-4; 10 nucleotides align to TRBD1. The germline V gene has CDR1 GKSSPN and CDR2 SITVG. This CDR3 region has 15 residues. The ends lost 3 bases at V and 3 bases at J; junction bases unmatched: 4. The CDR3 reads CAWSPGQGTNERLFF. The DNA read from the CDR3 is TGTGCCTGGAGCCCGGGACAGGGGACCAACGAAAGATTATTT.

The table lists this clone with a few counts. Gene names and germline refer to mouse. The read comes to an end 1 residue before the CDR3 does, leaving the germline J gene to fill in the end. The rearrangement links TRBV13-2 to TRBJ2-1; D is unresolved. The ends were cut back, 0 bases at V and 1 base at J, with 11 bases in the middle. Germline V gives CDR1 NNHNN, CDR2 SYGAGS (reference sequence). The CDR3 spans 16 residues. CDR3 bases read: TGTGCCAGCGGTGATGCCGGCGACACCAACTATGCTGAGCAGTTC. This encodes CASGDAGDTNYAEQF. The full CDR3 sequence reads CASGDAGDTNYAEQFF.

For this clone: The listed genes are named as in mouse. The read gets to within 1 residue of the CDR3 end, and the germline J gene fills in the rest. The gene calls are TRBV3 and TRBJ1-3, with TRBD1 identical over 11 bases. The germline gives CDR1 SNHLY, CDR2 FYNGKV (reference sequence). The CDR3 has 14 residues. Trimming at V came to 5 bases and at J to 4 bases, leaving 1 base not matched to a gene. Partial CDR3 DNA: TGTGCCAGCAGCCGGGACAGGGGGGGAAATACGCTCTAT. Translation: CASSRDRGGNTLY. The whole CDR3 protein is CASSRDRGGNTLYF.

Concerning this clone itself: The gene symbols are mouse symbols. Read sequence stops 1 residue before the CDR3 end, and the germline J gene provides the missing end. V gene TRBV26 combines with J gene TRBJ1-2; perhaps TRBD1 as D (5 bases). Germline V gene sequence: CDR1 KGHPV, CDR2 FQNQEV (reference sequence). The ends were cut back, 4 bases at V and 0 bases at J, with 6 bases in the middle. The CDR3 length is 13 residues. The CDR3 bases that were read are TGTGCCAGCAGTCCGACAGCAAACTCCGACTACACC. Protein product: CASSPTANSDYT. The full CDR3 reads CASSPTANSDYTF.

Comment on this clone: The genes are named according to mouse. The observed sequence ends 1 residue before the CDR3 terminus, with the missing tail filled in from the germline J gene. The chain recombines TRBV26 with TRBJ2-1, with 9 bases aligning to TRBD1. The CDR3 contains 15 residues. After removal of 6 bases from V and 4 bases from J, the junction contained 7 bases not matched to a gene. Germline CDR1 KGHPV, CDR2 FQNQEV (reference sequence). Incomplete CDR3 DNA: TGTGCCAGCAGCCCGACAGGGGGAGGGTATGCTGAGCAGTTC. This gives the protein CASSPTGGGYAEQF. The complete CDR3 reads CASSPTGGGYAEQFF.

With regard to this clone: The genes and germline here are from mouse. The read gets to within 1 residue of the CDR3 end, and the germline J gene fills in the rest. The V and J genes are TRBV26 and TRBJ2-7; TRBD1 matches at 7 bases. The germline V gene encodes CDR1 KGHPV and CDR2 FQNQEV (reference sequence). The junction had 2 bases not matched to a gene; V was cut back by 2 bases and J by 1 base. CDR3 length: 14 residues. CDR3 sequence: CASSLRQGSYEQYF. CDR3 DNA, as far as it was read: TGTGCCAGCAGTCTGCGACAGGGTTCCTATGAACAGTAC.